This paragraph covers one T cell receptor beta chain sequence. It has no known antigen specificity. No much larger clone is present one base from it, and per-base qualities are unavailable. This record comes from a study of technical replicates of blood from a few donors (dated by TCRdb to 2015 to 2018). Library preparation used the immunoSEQ multiplex PCR assay. TCRdb took over this immuneACCESS table, retaining in-frame rearrangements with V and J assigned. Such tables are incomplete; in checked studies, under half of the missing clones stem from an unresolved V gene, and the remainder is unexplained. The sample has some 99,000 clones on record, about 95% of them singletons. The ten largest clones take up around 0.21% of the sample. Relative to germline, V is missing 5 bases and J is missing 1 base, with 7 bases of the junction outside any gene match. Measured from the cysteine to the phenylalanine, the CDR3 is 16 residues long. The sequence is cut down to CDR3 DNA, 48 bases in frame from base 1. The germline V gene gives CDR1 as SGHVS and CDR2 as FQNEAQ.

The sequencing input was T cells isolated from PBMCs. The receptor was isolated from a human donor in good health. The chain joins TRBV7-8 to TRBJ2-7, with 11 bases in between that match TRBD2. The CDR3 corresponds to CASSPRLAGFSYEQYF. The base sequence is TGTGCCAGCAGCCCTAGACTAGCGGGATTTTCCTACGAGCAGTACTTC. The variable domain in full, with residues beyond the CDR3 obtained from the reference TRBV7-8 and TRBJ2-7 genes, is GAGVSQSPRYKVAKRGQDVALRCDPISGHVSLFWYQQALGQGPEFLTYFQNEAQLDKSGLPSDRFFAERPEGSVSTLKIQRTQQEDSAVYLCASSPRLAGFSYEQYFGPGTRLTVT.